These 23 T cell receptor beta chains were sequenced from one sample in a study of shared clonotypes between healthy human individuals (dated by TCRdb to between 2020 and 2021). Libraries were prepared through the immunoSEQ multiplex PCR assay. TCRdb retrieved this table from immuneACCESS and kept in-frame rearrangements only. Not all clones are present; in checked studies, unresolved V genes account for under half, and no reason is known for the remainder. Present in this sample are roughly 2.4 million clones, approximately 94% of which were seen just once. Approximately 0.13% of the sample comes from the top ten. Sequenced: naive CD4+ T cells sorted from blood. The sample's cell subset or site label, decoded: CD45RA+ positively selected. These receptor sequences come from a man aged 18 to 30 in good health.

This chain links TRBV30 with TRBJ1-6; TRBD1 aligns across 10 bases. The CDR3 length is 17 residues. The V segment lost 4 bases and the J segment 1 base; nucleotides outside the gene matches: 7. Germline loops: CDR1 GTSNPN, CDR2 SVGIG (reference sequence). The CDR3: CAWKDRGKGSYNSPLHF. CDR3 in DNA: TGTGCCTGGAAGGACAGGGGGAAAGGTTCCTATAATTCACCCCTCCACTTT. The whole variable domain, remainder taken from reference TRBV30 and TRBJ1-6, is SQTIHQWPATLVQPVGSPLSLECTVEGTSNPNLYWYRQAAGRGLQLLFYSVGIGQISSEVPQNLSASRPQDRQFILSSKKLLLSDSGFYLCAWKDRGKGSYNSPLHFGNGTRLTVT.

The chain recombines TRBV7-2 with TRBJ2-7; 9 nucleotides align to TRBD2. The ends lost 2 bases at V and 5 bases at J; junction bases unmatched: 7. The germline V gene encodes CDR1 SGHTA and CDR2 FQGNSA. The CDR3 is 15 amino acids. CDR3 loop: CASSLSAGTSNEQYF. CDR3 nucleotides: TGTGCCAGCAGCTTATCCGCCGGGACTAGCAACGAGCAGTACTTC.

The chain combines TRBV21-1 with TRBJ1-1; TRBD1 is the table's D call and was not checked against the DNA. TRBV21-1 is labeled a pseudogene. The CDR3 loop spans 12 amino acids. The CDR3 loop is CAGQPGNTEAFF. The CDR3 nucleotides are TGTGCCGGACAACCAGGGAACACTGAAGCTTTCTTT.

This chain links TRBV9 with TRBJ2-5, with 11 nucleotides matching TRBD2. The CDR3 loop spans 18 amino acids. V shed 1 base and J 5 bases; nucleotides not matched to a gene: 13. The V gene's germline CDR1 is SGDLS and CDR2 YYNGEE. The CDR3 spells CASSVTTSGSSQGETQYF. The CDR3, as DNA: TGTGCCAGCAGCGTAACAACTAGCGGGAGCTCGCAGGGGGAGACCCAGTACTTC.

This rearrangement joins TRBV5-1 to TRBJ1-1; D is unclear. Germline CDR1 is SGHRS and CDR2 is YFSETQ. V was shortened by 9 bases and J by 2 bases, with 17 bases between the two germline ends. The CDR3 covers 14 residues. The chain's CDR3 is CATSANSINTEAFF. In DNA form, the CDR3 reads TGCGCCACCTCTGCGAACAGCATCAACACTGAAGCTTTCTTT.

This clone was seen once. The chain links TRBV6-5 to TRBJ2-2; no reliable D call. Trimming stripped 7 bases from V and 5 bases from J, with 8 bases between. This CDR3 is 12 amino acids long. The germline gives CDR1 MNHEY, CDR2 SVGAGI. The CDR3 here is CASKPRTGELFF. The CDR3 coding sequence is TGTGCCAGCAAACCCCGGACCGGGGAGCTGTTTTTT.

On this clone itself: At the DNA level, this CDR3 is encoded by other sequences in the same sample as well. The chain combines TRBV5-1 with TRBJ1-1; D gene unclear. CDR1 and CDR2 (germline): SGHRS, YFSETQ. The CDR3 runs to 13 residues. The germline V and J ends were trimmed by 0 bases and 1 base, with 4 bases remaining between them. Here the CDR3 DNA reads TGCGCCAGCAGCTTGGCGCCGAACACTGAAGCTTTCTTT. Encoded protein: CASSLAPNTEAFF. Supplemented by reference TRBV5-1 and TRBJ1-1, the full variable domain reads KAGVTQTPRYLIKTRGQQVTLSCSPISGHRSVSWYQQTPGQGLQFLFEYFSETQRNKGNFPGRFSGRQFSNSRSEMNVSTLELGDSALYLCASSLAPNTEAFFGQGTRLTVV.

This clone has a single count. In DNA form, the CDR3 reads TGCGCCAGCAGCCCGAGTGGGGGGCCGGATGAAAAACTGTTTTTT. It is translated as CASSPSGGPDEKLFF. The V gene is TRBV5-1, the J gene TRBJ1-4; D might be TRBD1 (6 bases). This CDR3 spans 15 amino acids. V was clipped by 4 bases and J by 6 bases, with 16 bases between them. The V gene's germline CDR1 is SGHRS and CDR2 YFSETQ.

V and J are TRBV4-1 and TRBJ1-2; D call uncertain. Deletions cut 0 bases from V and 1 base from J, with 15 bases between. Per the germline V gene, CDR1 is MGHRA and CDR2 is YSYEKL. The CDR3 extends over 17 amino acids. Here the CDR3 DNA reads TGCGCCAGCAGCCAAGATAACAGTAGGACTCTTAACTATGGCTACACCTTC. It is translated as CASSQDNSRTLNYGYTF.

This clone appeared a single time. The chain employs TRBV29-1 and TRBJ1-1; D not certain. CDR3 size: 13 residues. Germline loops: CDR1 SQVTM, CDR2 ANQGSEA. The ends were cut back, 2 bases at V and 8 bases at J, with 15 bases in the middle. Here the CDR3 DNA reads TGCAGCGTTGAATCCCCCACGGGCAGAGAAGCTTTCTTT. This sequence encodes CSVESPTGREAFF.

The gene calls are TRBV7-9 and TRBJ2-7; D is ambiguous. Germline CDR1 is SEHNR and CDR2 is FQNEAQ (reference sequence). CDR3 length: 15 amino acids. Trimming removed 1 base at V and 2 bases at J, with 12 bases between. The CDR3 spells CASSLEELGAYEQYF. The CDR3 nucleotides are TGTGCCAGCAGCTTAGAGGAACTTGGGGCCTACGAGCAGTACTTC.

This chain uses TRBV6-5 with TRBJ1-2; 11 positions match TRBD1. Germline CDR1 reads MNHEY; CDR2 reads SVGAGI. This CDR3 is 15 amino acids long. V was clipped by 6 bases and J by 6 bases; unmatched bases: 9. CDR3 sequence: CASSQMGQGENGYTF. The CDR3 DNA reads TGTGCCAGCAGCCAGATGGGACAGGGGGAAAATGGCTACACCTTC.

The genes are TRBV2 and TRBJ1-4; D ambiguous. Trimming shortened V by 4 bases and J by 4 bases, and 7 bases separated the two germline ends. CDR3 length equals 13 residues. Germline lookup yields CDR1 SNHLY and CDR2 FYNNEI. The CDR3 spells CASSGGNNEKLFF. The CDR3 DNA follows: TGTGCCAGCAGTGGAGGGAATAATGAAAAACTGTTTTTT.

The CDR3 sequence is CASSSPGTGKGIYEQYF. The DNA for the CDR3 is TGTGCCAGCAGCAGTCCCGGGACAGGGAAAGGCATTTACGAGCAGTACTTC. V is TRBV13 and J is TRBJ2-7, with 9 bases that match TRBD1. CDR1 and CDR2 (germline): PRHDT, FYEKMQ (reference sequence). CDR3 length equals 17 residues. V was clipped by 5 bases and J by 4 bases; unmatched bases: 15. The full variable domain, completed using reference TRBV13 and TRBJ2-7, is AAGVIQSPRHLIKEKRETATLKCYPIPRHDTVYWYQQGPGQDPQFLISFYEKMQSDKGSIPDRFSAQQFSDYHSELNMSSLELGDSALYFCASSSPGTGKGIYEQYFGPGTRLTVT.

The chain has TRBV9 and TRBJ1-1, with TRBD1 matching 7 bases. The length of the CDR3 is 14 residues. Trimming removed 3 bases from V and 5 bases from J; junction bases left unmatched: 7. Germline V gene data show CDR1 as SGDLS and CDR2 as YYNGEE. In DNA form, the CDR3 reads TGTGCCAGCAGCGCGAGACAGGGAAGGACTGAAGCTTTCTTT. Protein: CASSARQGRTEAFF.

This chain links TRBV6-5 with TRBJ2-4, with D perhaps TRBD2 (7 bases). Germline CDR1 and CDR2: MNHEY and SVGAGI. The V end was cut by 0 bases, the J end by 2 bases, with 11 bases between. This CDR3 is 16 amino acids long. This chain's CDR3 is CASSYSGGPPKNIQYF. The CDR3 DNA is TGTGCCAGCAGTTACTCGGGGGGGCCCCCCAAAAACATTCAGTACTTC.

The CDR3 sequence is CASSLAGTAGYEQFF. The CDR3 nucleotides are TGTGCCAGCAGCTTGGCCGGGACTGCTGGGTATGAGCAGTTCTTC. The V gene is TRBV5-4, the J gene TRBJ2-1; D might be TRBD2 (6 bases). Trimming cost V 0 bases and J 8 bases, with 15 bases left between them. Germline V CDR1 and CDR2: SGHNT, YYREEE (reference sequence). The CDR3 extends over 15 amino acids.

This chain links TRBV5-1 with TRBJ1-4; 8 bases are shared with TRBD1. Germline assignment: CDR1 SGHRS and CDR2 YFSETQ. V was pared by 5 bases and J by 10 bases, with 19 bases of the junction left unmatched. There are 17 residues in the CDR3. DNA of the CDR3: TGCGCCAGCAGGGGGGAAGGACAGGGTTCACTGGCTGGAAAACTGTTTTTT. It codes for CASRGEGQGSLAGKLFF. The complete variable domain, with remaining parts taken from reference TRBV5-1 and TRBJ1-4, reads KAGVTQTPRYLIKTRGQQVTLSCSPISGHRSVSWYQQTPGQGLQFLFEYFSETQRNKGNFPGRFSGRQFSNSRSEMNVSTLELGDSALYLCASRGEGQGSLAGKLFFGSGTQLSVL.

In regard to this clone: The sample holds other DNA sequences that translate to the same CDR3. V is TRBV5-6 and J is TRBJ2-3; TRBD2 is a possible D gene (5 bases). CDR1 is SGHDT and CDR2 is YYEEEE in the germline V gene. V was pared by 0 bases and J by 6 bases, with 5 bases between. This CDR3 has 12 residues. The CDR3 nucleotides read TGTGCCAGCAGCTTGGGCGGGGATACGCAGTATTTT. Translated: CASSLGGDTQYF.

The count of this clone is one. Other DNA sequences in the sample encode the same CDR3. V and J are TRBV18 and TRBJ1-5; the match to TRBD1 covers 8 bases. Per the germline V gene, CDR1 is KGHSH and CDR2 is LQKENI. The CDR3 runs 15 residues. Germline trimming cut 2 bases from V and 6 bases from J; bases unmatched to any gene: 6. CDR3 in amino acids: CASSPGQGDGQPQHF. For the CDR3, the DNA is TGTGCCAGCTCACCAGGACAGGGTGACGGTCAGCCCCAGCATTTT.

This clone appeared a single time. J is TRBJ2-5 and V is TRBV30; D may be TRBD1 (6 bases). Trimming stripped 3 bases from V and 2 bases from J, with 16 bases between. CDR1 and CDR2 (germline): GTSNPN, SVGIG (reference sequence). This CDR3 is built from 15 residues. CDR3 loop: CAWRNPGQTQETQYF. The CDR3 nucleotides read TGTGCCTGGAGGAACCCCGGACAGACACAAGAGACCCAGTACTTC. Drawing the rest from reference TRBV30 and TRBJ2-5, the complete variable domain is SQTIHQWPATLVQPVGSPLSLECTVEGTSNPNLYWYRQAAGRGLQLLFYSVGIGQISSEVPQNLSASRPQDRQFILSSKKLLLSDSGFYLCAWRNPGQTQETQYFGPGTRLLVL.

This chain links TRBV29-1 with TRBJ1-5; D is possibly TRBD1 (6 bases). The CDR3 runs 13 residues. Trimming pared 6 bases from V and 2 bases from J, leaving 11 bases between. The V gene's germline CDR1 is SQVTM and CDR2 ANQGSEA. CDR3 loop: CSVVQGGNQPQHF. The CDR3, as DNA: TGCAGCGTGGTACAGGGTGGCAATCAGCCCCAGCATTTT. Together with reference TRBV29-1 and TRBJ1-5, the CDR3 gives the full variable domain: SAVISQKPSRDICQRGTSLTIQCQVDSQVTMMFWYRQQPGQSLTLIATANQGSEATYESGFVIDKFPISRPNLTFSTLTVSNMSPEDSSIYLCSVVQGGNQPQHFGDGTRLSIL.

The chain carries TRBV7-6 and TRBJ1-1; D possibly corresponds to TRBD1 (5 bases). Germline-derived CDR1 and CDR2 are SGHVS and FNYEAQ. The CDR3 spans 16 residues. Trimming cost V 1 base and J 3 bases, with 15 bases left between them. CDR3 nucleotide sequence: TGTGCCAGCAGCTTAGTTCCGGGGCTGATGGACACTGAAGCTTTCTTT. Translation gives CASSLVPGLMDTEAFF. Complete variable domain (other parts from reference TRBV7-6 and TRBJ1-1): GAGVSQSPRYKVTKRGQDVALRCDPISGHVSLYWYRQALGQGPEFLTYFNYEAQQDKSGLPNDRFSAERPEGSISTLTIQRTEQRDSAMYRCASSLVPGLMDTEAFFGQGTRLTVV.